This T cell receptor beta chain originates from a study of blood T cell repertoires in COVID-19. Across the whole study: The origin of the acute and convalescent COVID-19 samples was the United States, Italy and Spain. T cells, B-cell-depleted T cells, or PBMCs supplied cDNA or gDNA.

CDR1 is MDHEN and CDR2 is SYDVKM in the germline V gene. The CDR3 runs 14 residues. V shed 6 bases and J shed 4 bases, with 15 bases lying between them. Original data processing: Estimation of nucleated cell counts relied on the amplification of reference gene primers. TCRdb's table, derived via immunoSEQ multiplex PCR, lists solely in-frame clones and lacks some. The DNA gave D and trimming, while V, J and clone size come from that table. The data contain some 150,000 clones, over 65% of them singletons. Sequenced material: peripheral blood. This TCR came from a human donor in a cohort sampled during active COVID-19. The rearrangement uses TRBV28 and TRBJ2-5, with a tentative D call TRBD1 (6 bases). The CDR3 sequence: CASRLVQGVETQYF. In nucleotides, the CDR3 is TGTGCCAGCAGGCTTGTACAGGGCGTAGAGACCCAGTACTTC.